This T cell receptor beta chain was profiled in a study of blood T cells in healthy people across ages (dated by TCRdb to the mid-2010s). With regard to the full study: Template switching captured roughly one uniquely barcoded TCR beta cDNA molecule per two T cells in model experiments. Age-related changes in TCR beta repertoire diversity were measured in the study by deep sequencing normalized with unique cDNA molecular identifiers. The donors were split into four age groups: young (average 16 years), middle-aged (about 40), aged (approximately 60) and long-lived (under 85). To avoid experimental bias, donors of different ages were distributed randomly across sequencing lanes. Using the same blood draw, the study looked at two additional independent replicas of 1 million unique cDNA reads for two donors, one aged 18 to 29 and the other aged 80 or older.

Turning to this clonotype: Which antigen it targets is not known. No base qualities exist here, and no much larger clone lies one base off it.

The library was obtained by 5' RACE. Sequencer: Illumina HiSeq 2500. The second PCR ran for about 7 to 11 cycles and used a J-beta primer mix along with a sample-barcoded 5' primer. A unique molecular identifier was introduced onto each TCR beta cDNA molecule by a template-switch 5' adaptor carrying 12 random nucleotides. At least 2.5 million CDR3-containing paired-end reads were obtained from each sample. First-strand cDNA was synthesized from all RNA with the Mint cDNA synthesis kit, primed by a TRBC-specific oligonucleotide. Following uracil-DNA glycosylase treatment, a first 18-cycle PCR with universal primers M1SS and BC2_uni_R was performed on all cDNA. The authors' analysis ran thus. Each sample was normalized by randomly selecting 1 million high-quality reads, each carrying a distinct molecular identifier. Reads sharing molecular identifiers were discarded rather than binned into consensus sequences. MiTCR, run with a Q25 quality threshold and the strictest error-elimination algorithm, handled CDR3 identification, clonotype clustering and error correction. A nonparametric unseen species model with Euler transformation was used to estimate a lower bound on total TCR beta diversity. TCRdb reanalyzed the raw reads on its own, using fastp at Q25 for trimming and MiXCR for clone calling, and kept in-frame beta chains. Rows are unified per CDR3 protein, each entry keeping the most common DNA and genes. TCRdb, rather than the study authors, made the V and J calls. A total of 660,000 or so distinct CDR3 sequences appear in this sample, 45% to 65% of them only once. About two fifths of the sample is held by the ten biggest clonotypes.

Systemically healthy Caucasian individuals from Russia, roughly 40 in total and aged about 6 to 95 years, were included as donors. Around 10 milliliters of peripheral blood were collected from each donor into EDTA-treated Vacutainer tubes. PBMCs were isolated by Ficoll-Paque density-gradient centrifugation, with at least 6 million obtained per sample. Total RNA was extracted from PBMCs with Trizol reagent, with at least 6 micrograms obtained per sample. Naive CD45RAhigh/CD27high T cell percentages were measured by flow cytometry on a PBMC aliquot from every donor. Counted from cysteine to phenylalanine, this CDR3 has 16 amino acids. Only the CDR3 portion is preserved as DNA: 48 bases, with reading frame beginning at the first base. CDR1 DFQATT and CDR2 SNEGSKA were looked up in the germline V gene (reference sequence). V ends up 1 base short and J 6 bases short, with an unmatched junction base count of 11.

Paper-wide results and their limitations: Because profiling used bulk unsorted PBMCs, naive and antigen-experienced compartments could not be compared conclusively. Donor CMV infection status was unknown, potentially confounding age-related changes in expanded clonotypes. Estimates of total diversity based on one million sequenced T cells were regarded as lower bounds and as underestimates. As age increased, observed TCR beta diversity per million T cells dropped in a roughly linear way, and a significant reduction was already evident by age around 41. Compared with the aged group, the long-lived group had more naive CD4+ T cells, fewer expanded clones and increased TCR diversity, a pattern suggesting age selection. There was a strong correlation between observed TCR beta diversity and the percentage of naive T cells measured by flow cytometry.

The sequenced sample consisted of blood. The chain links TRBV20-1 with TRBJ2-1; 8 bases in between match TRBD2. The clonotype comes from a man between 60 and 75 years old in good health. The nucleotide sequence is TGCAGTGCTAGAGGCCCCGGGACTAGGTGGGTCAATGAGCAGTTCTTC. It is translated as CSARGPGTRWVNEQFF.